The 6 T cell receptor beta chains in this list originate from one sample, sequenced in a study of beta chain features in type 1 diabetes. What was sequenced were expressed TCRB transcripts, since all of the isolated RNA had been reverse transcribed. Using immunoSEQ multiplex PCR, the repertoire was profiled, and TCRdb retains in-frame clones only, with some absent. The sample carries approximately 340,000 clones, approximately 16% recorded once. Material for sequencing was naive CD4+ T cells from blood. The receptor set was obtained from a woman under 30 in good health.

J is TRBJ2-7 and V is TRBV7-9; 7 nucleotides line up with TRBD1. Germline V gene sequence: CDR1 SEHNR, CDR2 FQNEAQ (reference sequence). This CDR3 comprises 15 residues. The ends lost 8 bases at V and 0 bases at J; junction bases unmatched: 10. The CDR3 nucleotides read TGTGCCAGCGCCCTCCCACAGGGGAGCTCCTACGAGCAGTACTTC. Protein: CASALPQGSSYEQYF.

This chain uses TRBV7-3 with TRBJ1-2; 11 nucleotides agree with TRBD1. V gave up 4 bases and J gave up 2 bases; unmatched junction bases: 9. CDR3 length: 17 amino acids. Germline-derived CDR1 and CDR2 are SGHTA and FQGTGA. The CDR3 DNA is TGTGCCAGCAGCTCGCTCGGGACAGGGGGACAAAACTATGGCTACACCTTC. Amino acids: CASSSLGTGGQNYGYTF.

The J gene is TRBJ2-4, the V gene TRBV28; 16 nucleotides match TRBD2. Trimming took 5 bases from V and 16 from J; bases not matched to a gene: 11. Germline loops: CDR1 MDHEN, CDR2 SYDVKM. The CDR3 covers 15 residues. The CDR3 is CASSTPGTSGRAQYF. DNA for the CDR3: TGTGCCAGCAGTACCCCCGGGACTAGCGGGAGGGCCCAATACTTC.

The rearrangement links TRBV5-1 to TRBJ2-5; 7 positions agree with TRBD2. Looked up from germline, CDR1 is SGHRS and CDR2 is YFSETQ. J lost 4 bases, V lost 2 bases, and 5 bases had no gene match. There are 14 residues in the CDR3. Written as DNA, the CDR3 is TGCGCCAGCAGCTTTGCGGGAGTTGGAGAGACCCAGTACTTC. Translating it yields CASSFAGVGETQYF. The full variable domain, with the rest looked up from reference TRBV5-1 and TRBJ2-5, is KAGVTQTPRYLIKTRGQQVTLSCSPISGHRSVSWYQQTPGQGLQFLFEYFSETQRNKGNFPGRFSGRQFSNSRSEMNVSTLELGDSALYLCASSFAGVGETQYFGPGTRLLVL.

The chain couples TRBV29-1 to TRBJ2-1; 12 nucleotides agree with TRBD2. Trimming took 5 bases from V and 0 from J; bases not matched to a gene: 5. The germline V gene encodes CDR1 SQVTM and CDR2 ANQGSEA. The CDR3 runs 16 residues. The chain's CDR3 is CSVRTSGASSYNEQFF. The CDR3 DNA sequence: TGCAGCGTTCGGACTAGCGGGGCCAGCTCCTACAATGAGCAGTTCTTC.

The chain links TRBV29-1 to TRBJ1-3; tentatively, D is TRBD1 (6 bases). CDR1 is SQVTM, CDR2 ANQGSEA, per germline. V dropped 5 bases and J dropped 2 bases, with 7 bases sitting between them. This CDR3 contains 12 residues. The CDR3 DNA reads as TGCAGCGTTTCAGGGGCTGGAAACACCATATATTTT. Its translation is CSVSGAGNTIYF. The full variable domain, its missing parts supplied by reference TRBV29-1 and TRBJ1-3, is SAVISQKPSRDICQRGTSLTIQCQVDSQVTMMFWYRQQPGQSLTLIATANQGSEATYESGFVIDKFPISRPNLTFSTLTVSNMSPEDSSIYLCSVSGAGNTIYFGEGSWLTVV.